This T cell receptor beta chain was sequenced during a study of blood T cells in healthy people across ages (dated by TCRdb to the mid-2010s). In the study overall: In model experiments, template switching captured roughly one uniquely barcoded TCR beta cDNA molecule for every two T cells. The donors were split into four age groups: young (average 16 years), middle-aged (about 40), aged (around 67) and long-lived (approximately 80). Using deep sequencing normalized with unique cDNA molecular identifiers, the study measured how TCR beta repertoire diversity changes with age. To avoid experimental bias, donors of different ages were distributed randomly across sequencing lanes. For two donors (one aged 18 to 29 and one aged 80 or older), the study analyzed two additional independent replicas of 1 million unique cDNA reads from the same blood draw. Study-wide findings and limitations: Observed TCR beta diversity per million T cells fell roughly linearly with age, and a significant reduction was already apparent by age roughly 40. A strong correlation was found between observed TCR beta diversity and the percentage of naive T cells measured by flow cytometry. Compared with the aged group, the long-lived group had more naive CD4+ T cells, fewer expanded clones and increased TCR diversity, suggesting age selection. Estimates of total diversity based on one million sequenced T cells were considered lower bounds and underestimates. Bulk unsorted PBMC profiling prevented conclusive comparison of naive and antigen-experienced compartments. Donor CMV infection status was unknown, potentially confounding age-related changes in expanded clonotypes.

A remark on this clonotype: There is no known antigen for this receptor. The junction departs from the called germline gene at one end, perhaps through a read error.

Donors were about 36 systemically healthy Caucasian individuals from Russia aged roughly 6 to 95 years. Each donor gave 8 to 10 milliliters of peripheral blood, collected into EDTA-treated Vacutainer tubes. Ficoll-Paque density-gradient centrifugation was used to isolate PBMCs, with at least 7 million per sample. Trizol reagent was used to extract total RNA from PBMCs, with at least 5 micrograms per sample. Naive CD45RAhigh/CD27high T cell percentages were measured by flow cytometry on a PBMC aliquot from every donor. The library was produced with 5' RACE. For sequencing, an Illumina HiSeq 2500 was employed. A second PCR of about 6 to 12 cycles was run with a J-beta primer mix and a sample-barcoded 5' primer. Each TCR beta cDNA molecule received a unique molecular identifier from a template-switch 5' adaptor carrying 12 random nucleotides. Each sample yielded at least 3 million CDR3-containing paired-end reads. The Mint cDNA synthesis kit, primed by a TRBC-specific oligonucleotide, was used to synthesize first-strand cDNA from all RNA. Following uracil-DNA glycosylase treatment, a first 18-cycle PCR with universal primers M1SS and BC2_uni_R was performed on all cDNA. In the authors' own workflow: For normalization, 1 million high-quality reads were randomly selected from each sample, with every read carrying a distinct molecular identifier. Instead of being binned into consensus sequences, reads that shared molecular identifiers were thrown out. MiTCR, with a Q25 quality threshold and the strictest error-elimination algorithm, was used for CDR3 identification, clonotype clustering and error correction. A nonparametric unseen species model with Euler transformation was used to estimate a lower bound on total TCR beta diversity. TCRdb trimmed public reads at Q25 via fastp, called clones via MiXCR and kept in-frame beta chains. Each entry is one CDR3 protein sequence, shown with its most common DNA and genes. In this record, the V and J calls reflect TCRdb's handling and not the investigators' own analysis. The sample table lists roughly 640,000 distinct CDR3 sequences, around 31% of them with a count of one. Of the sample, 15% to 17% falls within the top ten clones.

This clonotype was sampled from a woman of 80 years or more in good health. Sequencing was performed on blood.

CDR3 protein: CAASREVNQILSNQPQHF. The DNA sequence reads TGTGCCGCCAGCAGAGAAGTCAACCAGATCCTGAGCAATCAGCCCCAGCATTTT. The chain links TRBV15 with TRBJ1-5; confidence is insufficient to name the D gene. Including the terminal cysteine and phenylalanine, the CDR3 comprises 18 residues. Here the CDR3 DNA is all that survives: 54 bases in frame from base 1. As encoded in the germline V gene (reference sequence), CDR1 is LNHNV while CDR2 is YYDKDF.